A selection of T cell receptor beta chains follows, all from one sample in a study of Graves' ophthalmopathy and Graves' hyperthyroidism. TCRdb re-derived calls from the multiplex PCR reads in MiXCR, one entry per CDR3 protein. The sample yields approximately 700,000 distinct CDR3 sequences, over 40% seen once. The sequencing sample was made of peripheral blood. These receptors originate from an adult man with Graves' ophthalmopathy. Each CDR3 is given with its conserved first and last residue. The D gene is left open where the match is weak. Only some rows state a clone size, as once, few, many or a class for expanded clones.

J	D	size	V	DNA	CDR3
TRBJ2-2	NA	many	TRBV11-1	TGTGCCTCGGGGGGCAGGAACACCGGGGAGCTGTTTTTT	CASGGRNTGELFF
TRBJ1-3	NA	NA	TRBV7-4	TGTGCCAGCAGCTTGGGAAGATTTAGATCCTCTGGAAACACCATATATTTT	CASSLGRFRSSGNTIYF
TRBJ1-2	TRBD1	once	TRBV7-6	TGTGCCAGCAGCTTTGGGCGACAGGGTTACGGCTACACCTTC	CASSFGRQGYGYTF
TRBJ1-4	NA	many	TRBV25-1	TGTGCCAGCAGTGAAGTTAATGAAAAACTGTTTTTT	CASSEVNEKLFF
TRBJ2-2	NA	many	TRBV7-3	TGTGCCAGCAGCCCAGACACTCTTGGCACCGGGGAGCTGTTTTTT	CASSPDTLGTGELFF
TRBJ2-5	NA	many	TRBV6-5	TGTGCCAGCAGTGAACCAGGGCTGCGCAGGGAGACCCAGTACTTC	CASSEPGLRRETQYF
TRBJ1-1	NA	many	TRBV20-1	TGCAGTGCTAGTAAACAGGACATGAACACTGAAGCTTTCTTT	CSASKQDMNTEAFF
TRBJ2-2	NA	NA	TRBV7-6	TGTGCCAGCAGTCAACCAGGCTCAGGGGGGGGCACCGGGGAGCTGTTTTTT	CASSQPGSGGGTGELFF
TRBJ1-2	NA	many	TRBV15	TGTGCCACCAGTGTAGGGCGCCTTTTTAACTATGGCTACACCTTC	CATSVGRLFNYGYTF
TRBJ2-7	TRBD2	many	TRBV10-2	TGCGCCAGCAGTGACCCCACTAGCGGGAGCTCCTACGAGCAGTACTTC	CASSDPTSGSSYEQYF
TRBJ2-2	NA	NA	TRBV25-1	TGTGCCAGCAGTAGCTCCGGCAGGGTGAACACCGGGGAGCTGTTTTTT	CASSSSGRVNTGELFF
TRBJ2-7	NA	few	TRBV27	TGTGCCAGCAGTATAGCGGATGCCACGTACGAGCAGTACTTC	CASSIADATYEQYF
TRBJ2-6	NA	NA	TRBV7-4	TGTGCCAGCAGGAGGGGGGACGGGGAAGCTTTC	CASRRGDGEAF
TRBJ1-1	TRBD1	NA	TRBV10-2	TGCGCCAGCAGTGCGACAGGGGAGGTGAGTGAAGCTTTCTTT	CASSATGEVSEAFF
TRBJ2-7	NA	NA	TRBV2	TGTGCCGGCAGTTACTCGGACATCTACGAGCAGTACTTC	CAGSYSDIYEQYF
TRBJ1-4	TRBD1	NA	TRBV24-1	TGTGCCACCACCTCGACCGGGACAGGGTCTGAAAAACTGTTTTTT	CATTSTGTGSEKLFF
TRBJ2-5	NA	many	TRBV5-1	TGCGCCAGCAGCTTTGGGCTCGGGGGACAAGAGACCCAGTACTTC	CASSFGLGGQETQYF
TRBJ1-5	NA	NA	TRBV7-2	TGTGCCAGCAGCCCCCAGGAGGGTCCCCCTCCCGCTTATAGCAATCAGCCCCAGCATTTT	CASSPQEGPPPAYSNQPQHF
TRBJ1-1	NA	many	TRBV20-1	TGCAGTGCTAGAGCGAGACAGAGAAAACCGAACACTGAAGCTTTCTTT	CSARARQRKPNTEAFF
TRBJ2-7	TRBD2	NA	TRBV12-3/TRBV12-4	TGTGCCAGCAGTCCCATGACTAGCGGAAGCTACGAGCAGTACTTC	CASSPMTSGSYEQYF
TRBJ2-7	NA	NA	TRBV10-3	TGTGCCATCAGTGAAGACAGCCCCGGCGAGCAGTACTTC	CAISEDSPGEQYF
TRBJ1-3	TRBD1	many	TRBV12-3/TRBV12-4	TGTGCCAGCAGTTTAATACAGGGGATCGGTGACACCATATATTTT	CASSLIQGIGDTIYF
TRBJ2-2	TRBD1	few	TRBV25-1	TGTGCCAGCAGCCAAGATGCAGGGGTACAGGGGATTTCCGGGGAGCTGTTTTTT	CASSQDAGVQGISGELFF
TRBJ1-6	NA	NA	TRBV19	TGTGCCTGGCTTGCGACAGACCTTACCCTCCACTTT	CAWLATDLTLHF
TRBJ1-2	NA	many	TRBV5-1	TGCGCCAGCAGCTTGGCCCCGGTCCGCCCAAACTATGGCTACACCTTC	CASSLAPVRPNYGYTF
TRBJ1-1	NA	many	TRBV12-3/TRBV12-4	TGTGCCAGCAGTTCGGATCAGGGGACGAACACTGAAGCTTTCTTT	CASSSDQGTNTEAFF
TRBJ1-1	NA	NA	TRBV7-8	TGTGCCAGCTCACCACCAGGGGCGCCGTACACTGAAGCTTTCTTT	CASSPPGAPYTEAFF
TRBJ1-5	TRBD1	NA	TRBV15	TGTGCCACCAGCAGAGCCCCGGGACAGGGGTTTCAGCCCCAGCATTTT	CATSRAPGQGFQPQHF
TRBJ1-1	NA	few	TRBV5-8	TGTGCCAGCAACCCTTATCCGTCGGCGGCTTTCTTT	CASNPYPSAAFF
TRBJ2-7	NA	many	TRBV7-6	TGTGCCAGCAGCTTAGGATCTAAGAACGAGCAGTACTTC	CASSLGSKNEQYF
TRBJ2-7	TRBD2	many	TRBV7-9	TGTGCCAGCAGCTCCAAGGGCGGGGGATCCTACGAGCAGTACTTC	CASSSKGGGSYEQYF
TRBJ1-1	NA	many	TRBV7-9	TGTGCCAGCAGCCTAAGGGGTTACACTGAAGCTTTCTTT	CASSLRGYTEAFF
TRBJ1-1	TRBD1	NA	TRBV10-2	TGCGCCACTGCGGGACAGGGATCTCAGCCCCGCGGTGAAGCTTTCTTT	CATAGQGSQPRGEAFF
TRBJ1-4	NA	few	TRBV12-3/TRBV12-4	TGTGCCAGCAGAAACTCCGGGACCAGAGAAAATGAAAAACTGTTTTTT	CASRNSGTRENEKLFF
TRBJ1-2	NA	many	TRBV6-6	TGTGCCAGCACTGAGGGAACCGTCTATGGCTACACCTTC	CASTEGTVYGYTF
TRBJ2-7	TRBD1	NA	TRBV7-9	TGTGCCAGCAGCCTTCAGGGGGCCCCCTCCTACGAGCAGTACTTC	CASSLQGAPSYEQYF
TRBJ2-6	NA	NA	TRBV19	TGTGCCAGTAGCGCCGCCCTCCAACCGGGTCTGAAGTTGGACAAGTCTTCTGGGGCCAACGTCCTGACTTTC	CASSAALQPGLKLDKSSGANVLTF
TRBJ2-5	NA	NA	TRBV7-9	TGTGCCAGCAGCAGGGGGGACCAGTACTTC	CASSRGDQYF
TRBJ1-6	NA	many	TRBV5-5	TGTGCCAGCAACCTAGGTGGCTCACCCCTCCACTTT	CASNLGGSPLHF
TRBJ1-1	NA	once	TRBV10-3	TGTTCCACCCCGAACACTGAAGCTTTCTTT	CSTPNTEAFF
TRBJ1-5	NA	NA	TRBV10-3	TGTGCCAGCAGTGAATATCTCGCAGAATGGGCCAATCAGCCCCAGCATTTT	CASSEYLAEWANQPQHF
TRBJ1-1	NA	NA	TRBV9	TGTGCCAGCAGCGTAGGGGGGGGCATTTTGACTGAAGCTTTCTTT	CASSVGGGILTEAFF
TRBJ1-2	NA	NA	TRBV20-1	TGCAGTGCTAGAGATCTCCGGGGCGCCTACACCTTC	CSARDLRGAYTF
TRBJ1-5	NA	many	TRBV19	TGTGCCAGTAGTGTAATCCAGGGGATGGGCAGCAATCAGCCCCAGCATTTT	CASSVIQGMGSNQPQHF
TRBJ1-6	NA	NA	TRBV20-1	TGCAGTTCCGACCGTCCTAATTCACCCCTCCACTTT	CSSDRPNSPLHF
TRBJ2-7	NA	NA	TRBV6-6	TGTGCCAGCAGCTACTCCGGGACACTAACCTACGAGCAGTACTTC	CASSYSGTLTYEQYF
TRBJ1-1	TRBD1	NA	TRBV6-5	TGTGCCAGCAGACCAGGACAGGAGAACACTGAAGCTTTCTTT	CASRPGQENTEAFF
TRBJ2-7	TRBD1	few	TRBV5-1	TGCGCCAGCACAGCGACGACAGGGGGCCTATCCTACGAGCAGTACTTC	CASTATTGGLSYEQYF
TRBJ2-3	NA	NA	TRBV12-3/TRBV12-4	TGTGCCAGCACCTCTTCGGGGTTGGATACGCAGTATTTT	CASTSSGLDTQYF
TRBJ2-5	NA	few	TRBV12-3/TRBV12-4	TGTGCCAGCAGCTTGGGCGGGGGCCCCTCCGGCGGGGAGACCCAGTACTTC	CASSLGGGPSGGETQYF
TRBJ1-1	NA	many	TRBV7-9	TGTGCCAGCTTAGTGGGGGTCGACACTGAAGCTTTCTTT	CASLVGVDTEAFF
TRBJ1-2	NA	many	TRBV9	TGTGCCAGCAGCCCGGGACGTTCCTATGGCTACACCTTC	CASSPGRSYGYTF